This T cell receptor beta chain was profiled in a study of a mutant IDH1 vaccine in newly diagnosed glioma. For the study at large: Receipt of radiotherapy, temozolomide, or both preceded the study, and most received both. Study-level results: Among all patients, vaccine-induced immune responses occurred in approximately 94%. Pseudoprogression seemed unrelated to changes in top peripheral T cell clonotypes.

The V and J ends lost 3 bases and 5 bases respectively, with 10 bases between them. CDR1 LNHDA and CDR2 SQIVND come from the germline V gene (reference sequence). The CDR3 is 13 residues long. This clone was detected a few times. The antigen remains undetermined. The table came from immunoSEQ multiplex PCR; TCRdb's copy has only in-frame clones and leaves some out. The sample contains tens of thousands of clones, roughly four fifths of which appear only once. Time point reported: baseline, week 1 (first vaccination visit). Treatment reported: pre-vaccination baseline after standard-of-care therapy. Each astrocytoma in the donors was new, WHO grade 3 or 4, IDH1-mutant and ATRX-lost.

This clonotype was obtained from a man aged 40-49 years with glioma. Some clones in this sample may be carry-over from other donors' samples. Sequenced material: PBMCs, taken from a glioma patient treated with radiotherapy, temozolomide or both. The rearrangement uses TRBV19 and TRBJ2-5; D call uncertain. The CDR3 DNA reads as TGTGCCAGTAGTATGGTATCTCGGGAGACCCAGTACTTC. The encoded protein is CASSMVSRETQYF.